The rows below give T cell receptor beta chains drawn from one sample of a study of sequential checkpoint blockade in melanoma. Clones were read by immunoSEQ multiplex PCR, and TCRdb kept only the in-frame ones, dropping some. The table records about 12,000 clones, roughly 24% of them present only once. The sample here was tumor tissue (inferred from file names), taken from a patient given nivolumab and ipilimumab in sequence. All receptors come from a human donor with melanoma. The conserved cysteine and the conserved F or W are not part of the CDR3 here. Each record gives: J gene, CDR3 length, V gene, CDR3 protein.

TRBJ2-1 | 14 | TRBV7-7 | ASLDVGGGVSSEQF
TRBJ2-7 | 14 | TRBV7-1 | ASSLVFGTGDKVQY
TRBJ2-7 | 14 | TRBV10-2 | ASSESIGVKGYEQY
TRBJ2-7 | 12 | TRBV2 | ASSLELHSYEQY
TRBJ2-3 | 16 | TRBV6-8 | ASSQRMLAGPSGDTQY
TRBJ1-2 | 10 | TRBV6-7 | ASTRVNYGYT
TRBJ2-5 | 13 | TRBV7-5 | ASSSSGGAQETQY
TRBJ2-1 | 12 | TRBV18 | ATDGPGSVDEQF
TRBJ1-1 | 13 | TRBV11-3 | ASTQGGRMNTEAF
TRBJ2-2 | 16 | TRBV6-8 | ASIPPWGLAANTGELF
TRBJ2-3 | 14 | TRBV5-1 | ASSLGGLAATDTQY
TRBJ2-5 | 14 | TRBV6-8 | ASSYSSSGGHETQY
TRBJ1-1 | 13 | TRBV11-1 | ASSQSLTENTEAF
TRBJ2-2 | 12 | TRBV5-1 | ASSLVVVTGELF
TRBJ2-3 | 12 | TRBV9 | ASSVAGISDTQY
TRBJ1-1 | 11 | TRBV6-8 | ASSYSGGTEAF
TRBJ2-7 | 11 | TRBV12-5 | ASTILVGYEQY
TRBJ1-4 | 15 | TRBV15 | ATSSAGRTVRPEKLF
TRBJ2-5 | 14 | TRBV2 | ASSEILAGAGGTQY
TRBJ1-1 | 11 | TRBV18 | ASSPSENTEAF
TRBJ1-1 | 13 | TRBV6-8 | ASRSDRTVWTEAF
TRBJ2-3 | 13 | TRBV6-8 | ASSDDPGRTDTQY
TRBJ1-4 | 12 | TRBV9 | ASSVGQHNEKLF
TRBJ2-7 | 15 | TRBV6-8 | ASSYWIRDRGPGEQY
TRBJ2-2 | 14 | TRBV18 | ASSQGLAGNTGELF
TRBJ1-4 | 12 | TRBV11-3 | ASSFGQTSEKLF
TRBJ2-7 | 12 | TRBV7-6 | ASSANLQGREQY
TRBJ2-7 | 13 | TRBV11-3 | ASSLWDRGRNEQY
TRBJ1-2 | 12 | TRBV18 | ASSPPKLPDGYT
TRBJ2-3 | 12 | TRBV18 | ASSRDRGTDTQY
TRBJ2-5 | 13 | TRBV6-8 | ASSYSMEPRGTQY
TRBJ2-7 | 13 | TRBV6-8 | AISPPGTGRYEQY
TRBJ2-3 | 15 | TRBV23-1 | ASSLRRGGTSTDTQY
TRBJ1-5 | 12 | TRBV6-8 | ASSYGGTPQPQH
TRBJ1-2 | 14 | TRBV18 | ASSPDRGIVSYGYT
TRBJ2-3 | 11 | TRBV6-8 | ASSYPPGQGSH
TRBJ2-1 | 12 | TRBV11-3 | ASSLNPLDNEQF
TRBJ1-6 | 13 | TRBV11-1 | ASSSPHRVGSPLH
TRBJ1-1 | 11 | TRBV18 | ASSQTGDTEAF
TRBJ2-1 | 14 | TRBV6-8 | AISSDRVPTYNEQF
TRBJ2-5 | 13 | TRBV10-3 | AISEPGFGGETQY
TRBJ1-4 | 13 | TRBV5-1 | ASSGQGRAEEKLF
TRBJ2-3 | 13 | TRBV6-8 | ASSYSDGGADTQY
TRBJ2-7 | 19 | TRBV7-4 | ASSRTTSRLAGGRSSYEQY
TRBJ1-1 | 16 | TRBV11-3 | ASSLNLRAGGGGTEAF
TRBJ1-3 | 12 | TRBV6-8 | ASSLWMSGNTIY
TRBJ2-3 | 13 | TRBV15 | ATSRDKTGRDTQY
TRBJ2-1 | 12 | TRBV11-3 | ASSSTGTDNEQF
TRBJ2-1 | 14 | TRBV5-1 | ASSTGLAGGHNEQF
TRBJ1-1 | 13 | TRBV7-7 | ASSPDLGTGRTAF
TRBJ2-1 | 12 | TRBV18 | ASSPSGGANEQF
TRBJ1-1 | 12 | TRBV11-3 | ASSLEFGAGRTF
TRBJ2-2 | 13 | TRBV6-8 | ASSYSMLNTGELF
TRBJ2-7 | 11 | TRBV6-8 | ASSYSVTYEQY
TRBJ2-7 | 12 | TRBV11-3 | ASSLEGGSYEQY
TRBJ2-5 | 14 | TRBV7-6 | ASSQLASGGQETQY
TRBJ1-1 | 11 | TRBV9 | ASSLGTDPEAF
TRBJ1-4 | 16 | TRBV11-3 | ASSLVPNGDRGDEKLF
TRBJ2-2 | 15 | TRBV11-1 | ASSRLAGSWDTGELF
TRBJ1-1 | 14 | TRBV9 | ASSVVYPGGIPEAF